This is a list of T cell receptor beta chains from one sample in a study of vaccination effects on CD4 cells after COVID-19. Profiled with immunoSEQ multiplex PCR; TCRdb holds only in-frame clones, not every one. The repertoire holds 45,000 to 65,000 clones, with 78% as singletons. Their antigens remain unidentified. Sequences were derived from CD4+ T cells from PBMCs cultured without peptide, sampled after COVID-19 vaccination. Receptors were obtained from a human donor who received a COVID-19 vaccine. The CDR3 runs from the conserved cysteine through the conserved F or W. Each record gives: clone size, J gene, D gene, V gene, CDR3 DNA, CDR3 protein. The D gene is left open where the match is weak. Clone size is shown for a subset of rows, as once, few, many or a class of expanded clone.

clone size: .; J gene: TRBJ1-3; D gene: TRBD1; V gene: TRBV28; CDR3 DNA: TGTGCCAGCACAGGGGGCGCCGGCTCTGGAAACACCATATATTTT; CDR3 protein: CASTGGAGSGNTIYF
clone size: .; J gene: TRBJ1-1; D gene: TRBD1; V gene: TRBV5-1; CDR3 DNA: TGCGCCAGCAGCGTCAGGGGGCGCGGGAACACTGAAGCTTTCTTT; CDR3 protein: CASSVRGRGNTEAFF
clone size: .; J gene: TRBJ2-5; D gene: TRBD1; V gene: TRBV5-6; CDR3 DNA: TGTGCCAGCAGCGTATACAGGGGGCCGTTACCGTACTTC; CDR3 protein: CASSVYRGPLPYF
clone size: .; J gene: TRBJ1-3; D gene: TRBD1; V gene: TRBV7-2; CDR3 DNA: TGTGCCAGCAGCTTAGCGGACAGGGGGGAAAACACCATATATTTT; CDR3 protein: CASSLADRGENTIYF
clone size: .; J gene: TRBJ2-1; D gene: .; V gene: TRBV3-1/TRBV3-2; CDR3 DNA: TGTGCCAGCAGCCTACAGAATGAGCAGTTCTTC; CDR3 protein: CASSLQNEQFF
clone size: few; J gene: TRBJ1-2; D gene: TRBD1; V gene: TRBV14; CDR3 DNA: TGTGCCAGCAGCCAGACAGGGGCCAACTATGGCTACACCTTC; CDR3 protein: CASSQTGANYGYTF
clone size: .; J gene: TRBJ1-2; D gene: .; V gene: TRBV6-2/TRBV6-3; CDR3 DNA: TGTGCCAGCAGTTGGGCAGGGTTTAGTTACACCTTC; CDR3 protein: CASSWAGFSYTF
clone size: .; J gene: TRBJ2-7; D gene: TRBD1; V gene: TRBV5-1; CDR3 DNA: TGCGCCAGCAGCTCGGGACAGCCGGGTCACTACGAGCAGTACTTC; CDR3 protein: CASSSGQPGHYEQYF
clone size: .; J gene: TRBJ1-2; D gene: .; V gene: TRBV24-1; CDR3 DNA: TGTGCCACCAGTGACCATACTAGAACAGGGTCCTATGGCTACACCTTC; CDR3 protein: CATSDHTRTGSYGYTF
clone size: .; J gene: TRBJ2-3; D gene: .; V gene: TRBV4-3; CDR3 DNA: TGCGCCAGCAGCCAAGGTGTGGCAGATACGCAGTATTTT; CDR3 protein: CASSQGVADTQYF
clone size: .; J gene: TRBJ2-7; D gene: TRBD1; V gene: TRBV7-9; CDR3 DNA: TGTGCCAGCAGCAACCGGGACAGGGGTTTCTACGAGCAGTACTTC; CDR3 protein: CASSNRDRGFYEQYF
clone size: .; J gene: TRBJ1-2; D gene: TRBD1; V gene: TRBV12-5; CDR3 DNA: TGTGCTAGCGCACGAGACAGGGGGAACTATGGCTACACCTTC; CDR3 protein: CASARDRGNYGYTF
clone size: .; J gene: TRBJ1-5; D gene: TRBD1; V gene: TRBV5-8; CDR3 DNA: TGTGCCAGCAGAGGGGGCAGGAATCAGCCCCAGCATTTT; CDR3 protein: CASRGGRNQPQHF
clone size: .; J gene: TRBJ2-7; D gene: TRBD1; V gene: TRBV6-5; CDR3 DNA: TGTGCCAGCGGATACAGGGGCGGCGAGCAGTACTTC; CDR3 protein: CASGYRGGEQYF
clone size: .; J gene: TRBJ2-2; D gene: .; V gene: TRBV29-1; CDR3 DNA: TGCAGCGCCTTGCGAGGGCCAAACACCGGGGAGCTGTTTTTT; CDR3 protein: CSALRGPNTGELFF
clone size: .; J gene: TRBJ1-1; D gene: .; V gene: TRBV15; CDR3 DNA: TGTGCCACCAGCAGAGGCGGGATACGTATGAACACTGAAGCTTTCTTT; CDR3 protein: CATSRGGIRMNTEAFF
clone size: .; J gene: TRBJ2-7; D gene: .; V gene: TRBV28; CDR3 DNA: TGTGCCAGCAGGGGGGGGCAATCCTACGAGCAGTACTTC; CDR3 protein: CASRGGQSYEQYF
clone size: .; J gene: TRBJ2-2; D gene: .; V gene: TRBV11-3; CDR3 DNA: TGTGCCAGCAGTAACTCAGGAGGGGTCACCGGGGAGCTGTTTTTT; CDR3 protein: CASSNSGGVTGELFF
clone size: .; J gene: TRBJ2-5; D gene: TRBD2; V gene: TRBV7-2; CDR3 DNA: TGTGCCAGCAGCTTACCCAGGGGCGGGGGGGAGACCCAGTACTTC; CDR3 protein: CASSLPRGGGETQYF
clone size: .; J gene: TRBJ2-2; D gene: TRBD2; V gene: TRBV11-2; CDR3 DNA: TGTGCCAGCAGCTCCCCGGGTGGTAGCGGGAGGGTGAACACCGGGGAGCTGTTTTTT; CDR3 protein: CASSSPGGSGRVNTGELFF
clone size: .; J gene: TRBJ2-1; D gene: .; V gene: TRBV20-1; CDR3 DNA: TGCAGTGCTAGTATGACAGTCTCTAATGAGCAGTTCTTC; CDR3 protein: CSASMTVSNEQFF
clone size: .; J gene: TRBJ1-2; D gene: TRBD1; V gene: TRBV27; CDR3 DNA: TGTGCCAGCAGTCCCAGGACAGGGGTGACGTTTAGCTATGGCTACACCTTC; CDR3 protein: CASSPRTGVTFSYGYTF
clone size: .; J gene: TRBJ1-3; D gene: .; V gene: TRBV19; CDR3 DNA: TGTGCCAGTACCCGCCTCTCTGGAAACACCATATATTTT; CDR3 protein: CASTRLSGNTIYF
clone size: .; J gene: TRBJ1-3; D gene: .; V gene: TRBV29-1; CDR3 DNA: TGCAGCGTTGCGGCACAGGATTCTGGAAACACCATATATTTT; CDR3 protein: CSVAAQDSGNTIYF
clone size: once; J gene: TRBJ2-7; D gene: .; V gene: TRBV24-1; CDR3 DNA: TGTGCCACCAGTGTGAGGAGCAGGGCTTACGAGCAGTACTTC; CDR3 protein: CATSVRSRAYEQYF
clone size: .; J gene: TRBJ1-2; D gene: .; V gene: TRBV4-3; CDR3 DNA: TGCGCCAGCAGCCAAGGAACCCGGGCGGGGATCGCTGGCTACACCTTC; CDR3 protein: CASSQGTRAGIAGYTF
clone size: once; J gene: TRBJ2-7; D gene: TRBD1; V gene: TRBV14; CDR3 DNA: TGTGCCAGCAGCCAACCCCAAGGGACAGGGCCTTTCCCACTCTACGAGCAGTACTTC; CDR3 protein: CASSQPQGTGPFPLYEQYF
clone size: .; J gene: TRBJ1-4; D gene: .; V gene: TRBV18; CDR3 DNA: TGTGCCAGCTCACCCGACAGGAATGAAAAACTGTTTTTT; CDR3 protein: CASSPDRNEKLFF
clone size: once; J gene: TRBJ2-6; D gene: .; V gene: TRBV19; CDR3 DNA: TGTGCCAGTAACCCTCCGGGGTCTGGGGCCAACGTCCTGACTTTC; CDR3 protein: CASNPPGSGANVLTF
clone size: .; J gene: TRBJ1-3; D gene: .; V gene: TRBV11-2; CDR3 DNA: TGTGCCAGCAGGAACCCCTTTAAGGGTCGTCCTGGAAACACCATATATTTT; CDR3 protein: CASRNPFKGRPGNTIYF
clone size: .; J gene: TRBJ1-3; D gene: TRBD1; V gene: TRBV5-1; CDR3 DNA: TGCGCCAGCAGCCCACAGGGGGCAGACACCATATATTTT; CDR3 protein: CASSPQGADTIYF
clone size: .; J gene: TRBJ2-1; D gene: TRBD2; V gene: TRBV19; CDR3 DNA: TGTGCCAGTAGTTTGACTAGCGGGATCTACAATGAGCAGTTCTTC; CDR3 protein: CASSLTSGIYNEQFF
clone size: .; J gene: TRBJ2-5; D gene: TRBD2; V gene: TRBV3-1/TRBV3-2; CDR3 DNA: TGTGCCAGCAGCCAAGACCCTGGACTAGCGCTAGCGGTCGCCCAGTACTTC; CDR3 protein: CASSQDPGLALAVAQYF
clone size: .; J gene: TRBJ1-1; D gene: TRBD1; V gene: TRBV28; CDR3 DNA: TGTGCCAGCAGATCACAGGGGGCTGTCACTGAAGCTTTCTTT; CDR3 protein: CASRSQGAVTEAFF
clone size: .; J gene: TRBJ1-4; D gene: .; V gene: TRBV30; CDR3 DNA: TGTGCCTGGAGTGTACTCGGCAGAGGATCTACTAATGAAAAACTGTTTTTT; CDR3 protein: CAWSVLGRGSTNEKLFF
clone size: .; J gene: TRBJ1-1; D gene: .; V gene: TRBV9; CDR3 DNA: TGTGCCAGCAGCGTAGCGAGCGGGAACACTGAAGCTTTCTTT; CDR3 protein: CASSVASGNTEAFF
clone size: .; J gene: TRBJ1-5; D gene: .; V gene: TRBV5-8; CDR3 DNA: TGTGCCAGCAGCTTGGAGAGGGGCGGTCAGCCCCAGCATTTT; CDR3 protein: CASSLERGGQPQHF
clone size: once; J gene: TRBJ2-7; D gene: TRBD2; V gene: TRBV14; CDR3 DNA: TGTGCCAGCAGCAAAGGGACTAGCAGGACTTACGAGCAGTACTTC; CDR3 protein: CASSKGTSRTYEQYF
clone size: .; J gene: TRBJ2-1; D gene: .; V gene: TRBV10-2; CDR3 DNA: TGCGCCAGCGTTGGGGCGGGCTCCTACAATGAGCAGTTCTTC; CDR3 protein: CASVGAGSYNEQFF
clone size: .; J gene: TRBJ2-7; D gene: .; V gene: TRBV3-1/TRBV3-2; CDR3 DNA: TGTGCCAGCAGCCAAGAGGGGCAGTACGAGCAGTACTTC; CDR3 protein: CASSQEGQYEQYF
clone size: .; J gene: TRBJ2-7; D gene: .; V gene: TRBV19; CDR3 DNA: TGTGCCAGTAGTATTTTGGGGACCTACGAGCAGTACTTC; CDR3 protein: CASSILGTYEQYF
clone size: .; J gene: TRBJ1-5; D gene: TRBD1; V gene: TRBV6-2/TRBV6-3; CDR3 DNA: TGTGCCAGCAGTTACGACAGGGGGCGAGGCAATCAGCCCCAGCATTTT; CDR3 protein: CASSYDRGRGNQPQHF
clone size: .; J gene: TRBJ2-2; D gene: .; V gene: TRBV9; CDR3 DNA: TGTGCCAGCAGCGTCGGTTCCGGGGCCGGGGAGCTGTTTTTT; CDR3 protein: CASSVGSGAGELFF
clone size: .; J gene: TRBJ2-1; D gene: TRBD2; V gene: TRBV25-1; CDR3 DNA: TGTGCCAGCAGTAGCGGGAGCGGTGGCAATGAGCAGTTCTTC; CDR3 protein: CASSSGSGGNEQFF
clone size: many; J gene: TRBJ1-6; D gene: .; V gene: TRBV7-9; CDR3 DNA: TGTGCCAGCAGCTTAGAGGGCGGGGCCCCCACCTATAATTCACCCCTCCACTTT; CDR3 protein: CASSLEGGAPTYNSPLHF
clone size: .; J gene: TRBJ2-5; D gene: .; V gene: TRBV30; CDR3 DNA: TGTGCCTGGAGTGCAGGCAGGGTAGGGGAGACCCAGTACTTC; CDR3 protein: CAWSAGRVGETQYF
clone size: few; J gene: TRBJ1-5; D gene: .; V gene: TRBV6-5; CDR3 DNA: TGTGCCAGCAGGGGGACGGGAAATCAGCCCCAGCATTTT; CDR3 protein: CASRGTGNQPQHF